Following are 11 T cell receptor beta chains from one sample sequenced in a study of T cells in Graves' hyperthyroidism and ophthalmopathy. RNA transcripts were the template for amplifying TCR beta CDR3 regions. Using the HTBI primer set, a first-round RT-PCR was run on the TCR CDR3. MiXCR, applied by TCRdb to the multiplex PCR reads, yields one record per CDR3 protein. The profile shows 640,000 or so distinct CDR3 sequences, under 15% of them singletons. The specimen sequenced was blood. These receptors were obtained from a woman in her forties with Graves' ophthalmopathy.

This clonotype was observed a handful of times. The chain links TRBV6-2 or TRBV6-3 to TRBJ2-2, with TRBD2 identical over 7 bases. CDR1 and CDR2 (germline): MNHEY, SVGEGT. This CDR3 comprises 19 residues. J was trimmed by 6 bases and V by 2 bases; bases with no gene match: 18. The CDR3, as DNA: TGTGCCAGCAGTTACCCCATTGGCCGGCGGGAGACCTACGCCGGGGAGCTGTTTTTT. Its translation is CASSYPIGRRETYAGELFF.

The rearrangement links TRBV7-9 to TRBJ2-7, with 9 bases that match TRBD2. Germline values: CDR1 SEHNR, CDR2 FQNEAQ (reference sequence). The CDR3 has 15 residues. V was pared by 5 bases and J by 0 bases, with 5 bases of the junction left unmatched. The CDR3 nucleotides read TGTGCCAGCAGCGGCTATAGCGGGAGCTCCTACGAGCAGTACTTC. Translated, it gives CASSGYSGSSYEQYF.

This clonotype has a count of ten or more. The J gene is TRBJ2-2, the V gene TRBV5-1; TRBD2 agrees at 9 bases. After removal of 7 bases from V and 1 base from J, the junction contained 8 bases not matched to a gene. CDR1 and CDR2 (germline): SGHRS, YFSETQ. The CDR3 loop spans 16 amino acids. CDR3 region: CASGVAGVMNTGELFF. CDR3 nucleotides: TGCGCCAGCGGGGTAGCGGGAGTAATGAACACCGGGGAGCTGTTTTTT.

This clonotype was recorded many times. V is TRBV6-5 and J is TRBJ1-2, with D hard to call. The germline V gene has CDR1 MNHEY and CDR2 SVGAGI. V lost 3 bases to trimming and J lost 2 bases, with 16 bases between them. The CDR3 is 16 residues long. The CDR3 spells CASSYEEDYTNYGYTF. The CDR3 region has the DNA TGTGCCAGCAGTTATGAGGAAGACTACACAAACTATGGCTACACCTTC.

Concerning this clonotype itself: Compared with germline, one end of the junction differs, possibly owing to a read error. This sequence joins TRBV12-3 or TRBV12-4 and TRBJ2-7; D is uncertain. This CDR3 contains 13 residues. The CDR3 DNA is TGTGCCAGCAGTCAGACCGGGCACTACGGGCAGTACTTC. This gives the protein CASSQTGHYGQYF.

This rearrangement joins TRBV7-3 to TRBJ1-5, with 11 bases aligning to TRBD1. J gave up 0 bases and V 1 base, and 17 bases lay outside the gene matches. The length of the CDR3 is 22 residues. CDR1 and CDR2 from the germline V gene are SGHTA and FQGTGA. The CDR3 bases are TGTGCCAGCAGCTTAATTTTGGACAGGGGGCGTCCTTGGGGTGATAGCAATCAGCCCCAGCATTTT. Translating gives CASSLILDRGRPWGDSNQPQHF. The full variable domain, in which reference TRBV7-3 and TRBJ1-5 provide the parts outside the CDR3, is GAGVSQTPSNKVTEKGKYVELRCDPISGHTALYWYRQSLGQGPEFLIYFQGTGAADDSGLPNDRFFAVRPEGSVSTLKIQRTERGDSAVYLCASSLILDRGRPWGDSNQPQHFGDGTRLSIL.

This clonotype occurred many times. The genes are TRBV2 and TRBJ1-3; no firm D call. Germline values: CDR1 SNHLY, CDR2 FYNNEI. Trimming left V 5 bases short and J 4 bases short, with 12 bases between. This CDR3 is 14 amino acids long. The CDR3 DNA follows: TGTGCCAGCAGTCCGACATCCCAAGGAAACACCATATATTTT. This codes for CASSPTSQGNTIYF.

The V and J genes are TRBV20-1 and TRBJ2-7; D not resolved. Trimming shortened V by 3 bases and J by 2 bases, and 11 bases separated the two germline ends. This CDR3 contains 13 residues. Germline V CDR1 and CDR2: DFQATT, SNEGSKA (reference sequence). This CDR3 is CSASDGSPYEQYF. The CDR3 bases are TGCAGTGCTAGTGACGGTTCCCCCTACGAGCAGTACTTC.

J is TRBJ2-4 and V is TRBV3-1; D unresolved. The CDR3 has 16 amino acids. The germline V and J ends were trimmed by 0 bases and 7 bases, with 16 bases remaining between them. CDR1 is LGHDT, CDR2 YNNKEL, per germline (reference sequence). CDR3 nucleotide sequence: TGTGCCAGCAGCCAAGAGATCGGAGACGTAGGGAACATTCAGTACTTC. Residues: CASSQEIGDVGNIQYF.

The chain combines TRBV5-5 with TRBJ1-2; 7 bases map to TRBD1. The CDR3 covers 11 residues. The trim removed 3 bases at V and 8 bases at J, leaving 1 base unmatched. From germline, CDR1 is SGHKS and CDR2 YYEKEE (reference sequence). CDR3 residues: CASSWDRGYTF. The CDR3 DNA sequence: TGTGCCAGCAGCTGGGACAGAGGCTACACCTTC.

This sequence joins TRBV12-3 or TRBV12-4 and TRBJ2-7; no definite D call. Trimming removed 1 base at V and 7 bases at J, with 14 bases between. The CDR3 consists of 14 residues. The chain's CDR3 is CASSLDPMAREQYF. CDR3 nucleotides: TGTGCCAGCAGTTTAGATCCAATGGCGAGGGAGCAGTACTTC.